A selection of T cell receptor beta chains follows, all from one sample in a study of T cell responses to AZD1222 COVID-19 vaccine. Only in-frame clones appear in the TCRdb table, and some are missing; sequencing was by immunoSEQ multiplex PCR. The data show more than 100,000 clones, 92% seen once. Material: peripheral blood, obtained 28 days after the second AZD1222 dose. The source of these receptors is an adult who received the AZD1222 COVID-19 vaccine. Both conserved end residues are part of each CDR3. Each record gives: clone size, J gene, V gene, D gene, CDR3 protein, CDR3 DNA. A D gene is named only where the DNA matches it firmly. Size is stated for part of the rows, as once, few or many counts, or as a class when the clone is expanded.

NA,TRBJ2-7,TRBV10-2,TRBD1,CASSTGTGATYEQYF,TGCGCCAGCAGTACCGGGACAGGAGCAACCTACGAGCAGTACTTC
NA,TRBJ1-3,TRBV6-5,NA,CASSPRQYSGNTIYF,TGTGCCAGCAGTCCGCGACAGTACTCTGGAAACACCATATATTTT
NA,TRBJ1-2,TRBV3-1/TRBV3-2,NA,CASSQEGVYYGYTF,TGTGCCAGCAGCCAAGAGGGGGTCTACTATGGCTACACCTTC
NA,TRBJ2-7,TRBV5-1,TRBD2,CASSFLAGEGEQYF,TGCGCCAGCAGCTTTCTAGCGGGAGAGGGCGAGCAGTACTTC
NA,TRBJ2-5,TRBV3-1/TRBV3-2,TRBD2,CASSQAKSGSWETQYF,TGTGCCAGCAGCCAAGCCAAAAGCGGGAGCTGGGAGACCCAGTACTTC
NA,TRBJ2-5,TRBV5-1,NA,CASSAQKGTHQETQYF,TGCGCCAGCAGCGCACAAAAAGGGACGCACCAAGAGACCCAGTACTTC
NA,TRBJ1-3,TRBV18,NA,CASSPGAGNTIYF,TGTGCCAGCTCACCAGGGGCAGGAAACACCATATATTTT
once,TRBJ2-7,TRBV6-5,NA,CASSWGPTGTYYEQYF,TGTGCCAGCAGTTGGGGACCGACGGGGACCTATTACGAGCAGTACTTC
once,TRBJ1-2,TRBV7-2,NA,CASSIYSNYGYTF,TGTGCCAGCAGCATTTACTCTAACTATGGCTACACCTTC
NA,TRBJ1-1,TRBV12-5,NA,CASGLGLHNIFF,TGTGCTAGTGGTTTGGGACTCCATAATATTTTCTTT
NA,TRBJ1-4,TRBV9,NA,CASSKLATNEKLFF,TGTGCCAGCAGCAAACTGGCAACTAATGAAAAACTGTTTTTT
NA,TRBJ1-5,TRBV27,TRBD1,CASRVDRSSGPQHF,TGTGCCAGCAGGGTGGACAGGTCTTCAGGGCCCCAGCATTTT
NA,TRBJ2-6,TRBV6-4,NA,CASSEDPGANVLTF,TGTGCCAGCAGTGAAGATCCTGGGGCCAACGTCCTGACTTTC
NA,TRBJ2-7,TRBV20-1,NA,CSAKDSYEQYF,TGCAGTGCGAAGGACAGCTACGAGCAGTACTTC
NA,TRBJ1-2,TRBV19,NA,CASSTPRSGGRTYGYTF,TGTGCCAGTAGTACCCCTCGTTCGGGGGGAAGGACCTATGGCTACACCTTC
once,TRBJ1-2,TRBV7-9,TRBD1,CASSLEGAYGYTF,TGTGCCAGCAGCTTAGAGGGGGCCTATGGCTACACCTTC
NA,TRBJ1-4,TRBV21-1,NA,CASSPPVGGGEKLFF,TGTGCCAGCAGCCCGCCGGTAGGGGGTGGCGAAAAACTGTTTTTT
once,TRBJ1-2,TRBV7-9,NA,CASSLDWGRHGYTF,TGTGCCAGCAGCTTAGACTGGGGTCGGCATGGCTACACCTTC
NA,TRBJ1-3,TRBV19,TRBD1,CASSTRQGATGNTIYF,TGTGCCAGTAGTACGCGACAGGGGGCGACGGGAAACACCATATATTTT
NA,TRBJ2-7,TRBV28,NA,CASSLGSGYEQYF,TGTGCCAGCAGTTTGGGGTCGGGATACGAGCAGTACTTC
NA,TRBJ2-7,TRBV3-1/TRBV3-2,TRBD1,CASSDGQAQYEQYF,TGTGCCAGCAGCGATGGACAGGCGCAATACGAGCAGTACTTC
NA,TRBJ2-7,TRBV5-6,TRBD1,CASSSWAGTGSYEQYF,TGTGCCAGCAGCAGTTGGGCCGGGACAGGTTCCTACGAGCAGTACTTC
NA,TRBJ1-2,TRBV3-1/TRBV3-2,NA,CASSQSFTTPFGKGNYGYTF,TGTGCCAGCAGCCAATCCTTCACCACGCCCTTTGGAAAGGGGAACTATGGCTACACCTTC
NA,TRBJ1-2,TRBV5-1,NA,CASSLERGGYTF,TGCGCCAGCAGCTTGGAGAGGGGTGGCTACACCTTC
NA,TRBJ2-3,TRBV9,NA,CASSVTSTDTQYF,TGTGCCAGCAGCGTAACTAGCACAGATACGCAGTATTTT
NA,TRBJ2-1,TRBV5-1,NA,CASSFGNEQFF,TGCGCCAGCAGCTTTGGCAATGAGCAGTTCTTC
NA,TRBJ1-5,TRBV6-5,TRBD1,CASSPQGAVNQPQHF,TGTGCCAGCAGCCCACAGGGGGCGGTCAATCAGCCCCAGCATTTT
NA,TRBJ2-7,TRBV19,TRBD2,CASSIDHSGNYEQYF,TGTGCCAGTAGTATAGATCATAGCGGGAACTACGAGCAGTACTTC
NA,TRBJ1-6,TRBV18,NA,CASSPQSGIDSPLHF,TGTGCCAGCTCACCACAATCAGGGATCGATTCACCCCTCCACTTT
NA,TRBJ2-7,TRBV19,TRBD2,CASSITSSGNYEQYF,TGTGCCAGTAGTATTACGTCTAGCGGCAACTACGAGCAGTACTTC
few,TRBJ2-7,TRBV7-2,TRBD1,CASSPFYRGLSYEQYF,TGTGCCAGCAGCCCCTTCTACAGGGGGCTCTCCTACGAGCAGTACTTC
NA,TRBJ2-6,TRBV6-6,NA,CATGILDGANVLTF,TGTGCCACGGGAATTTTGGATGGGGCCAACGTCCTGACTTTC
NA,TRBJ1-2,TRBV28,NA,CASSLENYGYTF,TGTGCCAGCAGTTTGGAGAACTATGGCTACACCTTC
NA,TRBJ2-3,TRBV18,NA,CASGSQEGDTQYF,TGTGCCAGCGGGAGCCAAGAGGGGGATACGCAGTATTTT
NA,TRBJ1-1,TRBV14,NA,CASSQIKPSHLTEAFF,TGTGCCAGCAGCCAAATTAAACCCTCCCATCTTACTGAAGCTTTCTTT
few,TRBJ1-2,TRBV29-1,NA,CSVVQLANYGYTF,TGCAGCGTTGTACAGTTAGCTAACTATGGCTACACCTTC